This T cell receptor (beta chain) came from a study of T-cell memory formation after mild COVID-19. Study context: TCR clusters largely stayed donor specific.

A note on this clonotype: Its matching antigen is unknown.

Notes on the study in general: Contracting clones from day 15 to 85 had balanced CD4/CD8; later expanders favoured CD4+.

This CDR3 contains 15 residues. Germline CDR1 is DFQATT and CDR2 is SNEGSKA (reference sequence). Germline trimming cut 5 bases from V and 4 bases from J; bases unmatched to any gene: 9. TCRdb processed the 5' RACE reads anew with MiXCR; each CDR3 protein has one entry. The table has about 360,000 distinct CDR3 sequences, under 15% seen once; the top ten hold over 20%. V and J are TRBV20-1 and TRBJ2-3, with 10 positions matching TRBD2. The material sequenced was PBMCs or a T cell subset sorted from them (not recorded which). The clonotype comes from a man in his late teens or twenties who had mild COVID-19 (a few samples of this study predate the infection). Cell type and time point are not known. The CDR3 protein is CSAGPASGGADTQYF. The CDR3 coding sequence is TGCAGTGCTGGGCCGGCTAGCGGGGGAGCAGATACGCAGTATTTT.